This TCR beta chain comes out of a study of molecular identifiers for immune sequencing clone quantification. TCRdb re-analysed the PCR reads in MiXCR, keeping a single row per CDR3 protein. The table records 350,000 or so distinct CDR3 sequences, over 20% of them present only once. This clonotype was seen many times. Germline CDR1 and CDR2: MGHRA and YSYEKL. This CDR3 has 12 residues. Trimming stripped 4 bases from V and 5 bases from J, with 9 bases between. The V gene is TRBV4-1, the J gene TRBJ2-7, with unresolved D. The sequence was collected from a human donor in good health. Some libraries in this study had Jurkat cell RNA spiked in. The sequenced sample was naive CD8+ T cells from blood, with Jurkat cell RNA spiked in. Subset reported: FACS-sorted CD8+CD4-CCR7+CD45RA+ naive T cells. CDR3 nucleotides: TGCGCCAGCAGCCCACCAGGACACGAGCAGTACTTC. Residues: CASSPPGHEQYF.